This T cell receptor (beta chain) was documented in a study of brain T cells in children with intractable seizures. TCRdb's table, derived via immunoSEQ multiplex PCR, lists solely in-frame clones and lacks some. The table includes 70,000 to 90,000 clones, 85% to 95% detected once. This clone was found once. Before surgery, patients took at least one anti-epileptic drug. Sequencing used peripheral blood, obtained at surgery. The receptor's source is a boy less than two years old with tuberous sclerosis and intractable seizures.

DNA of the CDR3: TGTGCTAGTGGTTTGGGAGACTTGACAGGGACTAGCGGGAGGGCCTTCCAGTTCTTC. It is translated as CASGLGDLTGTSGRAFQFF. The gene calls are TRBV12-5 and TRBJ2-1; TRBD2 agrees at 16 bases. The V and J ends lost 1 base and 13 bases, in that order; junction bases with no gene match: 16. There are 19 residues in the CDR3. In germline, CDR1 is LGHNT, CDR2 FRNRAP.